There are a few counts of the clone carrying this T cell receptor (beta chain). Its antigen remains unknown. Unique molecular identifiers featured in each of the TCR beta cDNA libraries. TCRdb re-derived calls from the PCR reads in MiXCR, one entry per CDR3 protein. The sample shows approximately 360,000 distinct CDR3 sequences, less than 40% of them seen only once. The source of the sample is a study of post-analysis software for immune sequencing data. Regarding the study as a whole: Among four to six TRBV segments more frequent in patients than controls were TRBV5-6, TRBV5-1 and TRBV20-1.

The germline V gene encodes CDR1 MNHNY and CDR2 SVGAGI (reference sequence). The CDR3 extends over 13 amino acids. The germline V and J ends were trimmed by 5 bases and 1 base, with 8 bases remaining between them. The receptor was derived from a girl under 18 with multiple sclerosis. Material: blood. This rearrangement joins TRBV6-6 to TRBJ1-1; D ambiguous. The CDR3 DNA follows: TGTGCCAGCAGTACTAGGGAGAACACTGAAGCTTTCTTT. This gives the protein CASSTRENTEAFF.